This record covers a single T cell receptor (beta chain). It has no known antigen specificity. No base qualities exist here, and no much larger clone lies one base off it. Library creation used the immunoSEQ multiplex PCR assay. What TCRdb holds here is the immuneACCESS table cut down to in-frame rearrangements. Part of the clones is not present; checked against another copy, under half of the missing clones reflect an unresolved V gene, and the others are unexplained. The sample table contains roughly 180,000 clones; only one count was recorded for 85% to 95% of them. Around 1.3% of the sample is held by the ten biggest clonotypes. This entry comes from a study of control samples from healthy donors and cancer patients (dated by TCRdb to the early 2020s). The trim is 2 bases for V and 1 base for J, with a gap of 5 bases between the germline ends. Inclusive of the bounding cysteine and phenylalanine, the CDR3 is 13 residues long. The sequence is cut down to CDR3 DNA, 39 bases in frame from base 1. Reading the germline V gene gives CDR1 MGHDK and CDR2 SYGVNS.

What was sequenced was blood. The sequence derives from a woman aged 18 to 35 in good health. In this chain, TRBV25-1 is recombined with TRBJ1-1; no confident D gene assignment can be made. At the DNA level, the sequence is TGTGCCAGCAGTGAAGGCCGGAACACTGAAGCTTTCTTT. Translated, this is CASSEGRNTEAFF.